Sequencing of this TCR beta chain was carried out in a study of T cell repertoires in cytomegalovirus infection (dated by TCRdb to the late 2010s). At the level of the whole study: Peptide stimulations targeted recently identified HLA-C-restricted CMV epitopes, whose presentation resists viral immunomodulation, together with well-studied HLA-B-restricted epitopes. Donor HLA type was relevant to the analysis, as public TCR beta signatures indicated carriage of CMV infection together with the matching HLA type. Broad study findings and their caveats: The ex vivo response was dominated by HLA-C-restricted CMV-specific TCR beta clonotypes, which also provided the single most frequent clonotype in two of eight donors. Carriers of CMV infection plus the relevant HLA type were discriminated by the cumulative frequency of public TCR beta family members in the study cohort and in an independent 352-donor cohort.

The sample's treatment or condition label, in plain terms: in vitro stimulation with specific CMV peptide epitopes to enrich CMV-specific T cells. This clonotype was seen many times. Its target antigen remains unknown. The record has no base qualities; no much larger clone is one base away. Sequencing used an Illumina HiSeq 1500. TCRdb reprocessed the public reads (quality trimming at Q25 with fastp, clone calling with MiXCR) and kept in-frame beta chains. Each entry is one CDR3 protein sequence, shown with its most common DNA and genes. This sample comprises roughly 500,000 distinct CDR3 sequences, approximately 42% of them detected only once. The ten largest clones capture around two fifths of the sample. Cut back by 1 base and 3 bases, the V and J ends lie 13 bases apart. The CDR3 sequence holds 15 residues, the cysteine and phenylalanine included. CDR3 DNA only is kept here, 45 bases in frame from base 1. CDR1 and CDR2 are drawn from the germline V gene: SGHTA, FQGNSA.

The chain links TRBV7-2 with TRBJ2-7, with the D gene tentatively TRBD1 or TRBD2, based on 5 matching bases in each. This sample comprised cultured PBMCs, obtained from culture after CMV antigen stimulation. This receptor was identified in a human donor in good health (CMV status not recorded). Some clones in this sample may be carry-over from other donors' samples. The nucleotide sequence is given as TGTGCCAGCAGCTTAGGGACATCCGAGGGCTACGAGCAGTACTTC. Its product reads: CASSLGTSEGYEQYF.